One sample yielded the 16 T cell receptor beta chains listed below, sequenced in a study of a mutant IDH1 vaccine in newly diagnosed glioma. This sample's time point: week 35, safety follow-up. Topical imiquimod accompanied each vaccine dose, which consisted of 300 ug of mutant IDH1 20-mer peptide. The antigens these receptors bind are not known. Produced via immunoSEQ multiplex PCR; TCRdb's table is partial and in-frame only. The repertoire holds around 50,000 clones, about 85% seen once, with around 4.1% in the top ten. The sequences come from PBMCs, collected from a glioma patient whose treatment included an IDH1 peptide vaccine. These receptors were taken from a woman aged 18-29 years with glioma.

This sequence joins TRBV5-4 and TRBJ2-7; D might be TRBD2 (6 bases). This CDR3 has 14 residues. Germline CDR1 is SGHNT and CDR2 is YYREEE (reference sequence). V was shortened by 2 bases and J by 3 bases, with 12 bases between the two germline ends. The CDR3 bases are TGTGCCAGCAGCTTTGGAGGGAGCCTCTACGAGCAGTACTTC. This encodes CASSFGGSLYEQYF. Together with reference TRBV5-4 and TRBJ2-7, the CDR3 gives the full variable domain: ETGVTQSPTHLIKTRGQQVTLRCSSQSGHNTVSWYQQALGQGPQFIFQYYREEENGRGNFPPRFSGLQFPNYSSELNVNALELDDSALYLCASSFGGSLYEQYFGPGTRLTVT.

This sequence joins TRBV7-9 and TRBJ2-3; tentative D call: TRBD2 (6 bases). CDR1 SEHNR and CDR2 FQNEAQ come from the germline V gene (reference sequence). The V and J ends lost 7 bases and 2 bases respectively, with 22 bases between them. The CDR3 is 17 amino acids. CDR3 loop: CASKQPIGRGVTDTQYF. CDR3 sequence (DNA): TGTGCCAGCAAGCAGCCTATAGGGCGGGGTGTCACAGATACGCAGTATTTT.

This chain uses TRBV29-1 with TRBJ2-1; D is uncertain. Germline V gene sequence: CDR1 SQVTM, CDR2 ANQGSEA. The CDR3 runs 13 residues. V was clipped by 0 bases and J by 10 bases, with 13 bases between them. The CDR3 region is CSVEDPSPWEQFF. The CDR3, as DNA: TGCAGCGTTGAAGACCCCAGTCCCTGGGAGCAGTTCTTC.

The chain links TRBV19 to TRBJ2-7, with a tentative D call TRBD1 (7 bases). This CDR3 is built from 13 residues. The germline CDR1 and CDR2 sequences are LNHDA and SQIVND (reference sequence). Trimming shortened V by 7 bases and J by 2 bases, and 12 bases separated the two germline ends. The CDR3 spells CASKEGAAYEQYF. In nucleotides, the CDR3 is TGTGCCAGTAAGGAGGGGGCGGCCTACGAGCAGTACTTC.

The V gene is TRBV9, the J gene TRBJ2-5, with a possible D match to TRBD2 (5 bases). The CDR3 is made up of 19 amino acids. The V and J ends lost 4 bases and 2 bases respectively, with 27 bases between them. Germline CDR1 is SGDLS and CDR2 is YYNGEE. CDR3 DNA sequence: TGTGCCAGCAGCCCCCGTCCGTCTTTACCCACCCGGGGTCAAGAGACCCAGTACTTC. It codes for CASSPRPSLPTRGQETQYF.

The rearrangement joins TRBV2 to TRBJ2-5; D might be TRBD2 (6 bases). V lost 7 bases to trimming and J lost 5 bases, with 14 bases between them. Germline V gives CDR1 SNHLY, CDR2 FYNNEI. The CDR3 loop spans 13 amino acids. The CDR3 sequence is CASNREWGETQYF. The CDR3 DNA is TGTGCCAGCAATCGGGAGTGGGGGGAGACCCAGTACTTC.

The genes are TRBV5-1 and TRBJ2-1; D call uncertain. Trimming took off 0 bases at V and 5 bases at J, with 9 bases between the two ends. The CDR3 has 14 residues. Germline V gene data show CDR1 as SGHRS and CDR2 as YFSETQ. The CDR3 DNA follows: TGCGCCAGCAGCTTGGCCGAAGAAGACAATGAGCAGTTCTTC. Protein: CASSLAEEDNEQFF.

V usage is TRBV2 and J usage is TRBJ1-4; weak D call: TRBD1 (6 bases). Germline V lookup: CDR1 SNHLY, CDR2 FYNNEI. The CDR3 covers 14 residues. V was pared by 2 bases and J by 8 bases, with 12 bases between. CDR3 amino acids: CASSEQGMREKLFF. CDR3 nucleotides: TGTGCCAGCAGTGAACAGGGGATGAGGGAAAAACTGTTTTTT. The whole variable domain, filled in from reference TRBV2 and TRBJ1-4, reads EPEVTQTPSHQVTQMGQEVILRCVPISNHLYFYWYRQILGQKVEFLVSFYNNEISEKSEIFDDQFSVERPDGSNFTLKIRSTKLEDSAMYFCASSEQGMREKLFFGSGTQLSVL.

Written as DNA, the CDR3 is TGTGCCAGTAGTATGGGTCTCAGGAGGGGCCAAGAGACCCAGTACTTC. Translation gives CASSMGLRRGQETQYF. The chain employs TRBV19 and TRBJ2-5, with a possible D match to TRBD2 (6 bases). The CDR3 spans 16 residues. The germline CDR1 and CDR2 sequences are LNHDA and SQIVND (reference sequence). Trimming shortened V by 3 bases and J by 1 base, and 15 bases separated the two germline ends.

Worth noting for this clone: In the same sample, other DNA sequences code for this CDR3. The rearrangement links TRBV19 to TRBJ2-7; D is unresolved. Trimming pared 1 base from V and 1 base from J, leaving 5 bases between. The CDR3 totals 13 residues. CDR1 is LNHDA, CDR2 SQIVND, per germline (reference sequence). The CDR3 DNA sequence: TGTGCCAGTAGTATAGGCCGGTCCTACGAGCAGTACTTC. As protein: CASSIGRSYEQYF.

The chain uses TRBV4-1 and TRBJ2-5, with TRBD2 identical over 13 bases. Germline V gives CDR1 MGHRA, CDR2 YSYEKL. This CDR3 is built from 17 residues. Unmatched junction bases numbered 7, after V lost 3 bases and J lost 3 bases. The CDR3 sequence: CASSHTGTSGNEETQYF. As DNA, the CDR3 is TGCGCCAGCAGCCACACCGGGACTAGCGGGAATGAAGAGACCCAGTACTTC.

This clone was seen a handful of times. The chain carries TRBV6-4 and TRBJ2-1; TRBD2 agrees at 15 bases. With V trimmed by 3 bases and J by 9 bases, 0 bases remained unmatched. This CDR3 contains 14 residues. CDR1 is MRHNA and CDR2 is SNTAGT in the germline V gene. CDR3 loop: CASSEGLAGGEQFF. The CDR3 bases are TGTGCCAGCAGTGAGGGACTAGCGGGGGGTGAGCAGTTCTTC.

This chain joins TRBV11-2 and TRBJ1-2, with D maybe TRBD1 (5 bases). CDR1 and CDR2 from the germline V gene are SGHAT and FQNNGV. Trimming pared 5 bases from V and 5 bases from J, leaving 18 bases between. The CDR3 is made up of 15 amino acids. CDR3 protein: CASSGRWDQGYGYTF. In DNA, the CDR3 is TGTGCCAGCAGCGGTAGATGGGACCAGGGTTATGGCTACACCTTC.

This chain joins TRBV6-1 and TRBJ1-5, with unresolved D. Trimming took off 3 bases at V and 0 bases at J, with 9 bases between the two ends. Germline V gene data show CDR1 as MNHNS and CDR2 as SASEGT. This CDR3 has 15 residues. CDR3 coding DNA: TGTGCCAGCAGTGAGGGGTCATATAGCAATCAGCCCCAGCATTTT. As protein: CASSEGSYSNQPQHF.

CDR3 sequence reads: CASSILLLGTGGSGYTF. CDR3 nucleotides: TGTGCCAGTAGTATCCTCCTTCTCGGGACAGGGGGTAGTGGCTACACCTTC. This chain uses TRBV19 with TRBJ1-2, with 11 positions matching TRBD1. This CDR3 spans 17 amino acids. The germline V gene encodes CDR1 LNHDA and CDR2 SQIVND (reference sequence). The ends lost 3 bases at V and 7 bases at J; junction bases unmatched: 13.

V gene TRBV6-1 combines with J gene TRBJ2-1, with D perhaps being TRBD1 or TRBD2 (5 bases each). Germline V gene sequence: CDR1 MNHNS, CDR2 SASEGT. The length of the CDR3 is 16 residues. Trimming left V 4 bases short and J 8 bases short, with 21 bases between. CDR3: CASSGRLGGLGDEQFF. The CDR3 nucleotides read TGTGCCAGCAGTGGACGTCTTGGGGGTTTGGGCGATGAGCAGTTCTTC.